This T cell receptor (beta chain) was captured by sequencing in a study of memory CD4+ T cells and cytomegalovirus serostatus. Single viable CD3+CD4+CD8-CD45RO+ cells were sorted as the memory CD4+ T cells. Profiled with immunoSEQ multiplex PCR; TCRdb holds only in-frame clones, not every one. The table has some 60,000 clones, 80% to 90% seen once. V shed 2 bases and J 6 bases; nucleotides not matched to a gene: 12. This CDR3 has 17 amino acids. The V gene's germline CDR1 is SGHNT and CDR2 YYREEE (reference sequence). Source material: memory CD4+ T cells from blood. The TCR sequence derives from an adult in good health and CMV-seronegative. This sequence joins TRBV5-4 and TRBJ2-1; 9 bases align to TRBD2. CDR3 protein: CASSLEPGLALINEQFF. The CDR3 coding sequence is TGTGCCAGCAGCTTAGAACCGGGACTAGCTTTGATCAATGAGCAGTTCTTC.